The clone carrying this T cell receptor beta chain was observed many times. The authors amplified TCR beta CDR3 regions from RNA transcripts. HTBI primers served in a first-round RT-PCR, which a second-round multiplex PCR followed. TCRdb re-called the multiplex PCR reads with MiXCR, one entry per CDR3 protein. The data contain about 400,000 distinct CDR3 sequences, 15% to 19% of them singletons. Germline assignment: CDR1 SGHVS and CDR2 FQNEAQ. The CDR3 is 15 residues long. Between the trimmed V and J ends, which lost 0 bases and 0 bases, there was a span of 9 bases. This record belongs to a study of Graves' ophthalmopathy and Graves' hyperthyroidism.

The sequence derives from a woman between 18 and 29 years old with stable Graves' hyperthyroidism. Sequenced material: peripheral blood. The chain is built from TRBV7-8 and TRBJ2-7; the D gene is possibly TRBD1 (6 bases). CDR3: CASSLAAGDSYEQYF. CDR3 in DNA: TGTGCCAGCAGCTTAGCGGCAGGGGACTCCTACGAGCAGTACTTC.